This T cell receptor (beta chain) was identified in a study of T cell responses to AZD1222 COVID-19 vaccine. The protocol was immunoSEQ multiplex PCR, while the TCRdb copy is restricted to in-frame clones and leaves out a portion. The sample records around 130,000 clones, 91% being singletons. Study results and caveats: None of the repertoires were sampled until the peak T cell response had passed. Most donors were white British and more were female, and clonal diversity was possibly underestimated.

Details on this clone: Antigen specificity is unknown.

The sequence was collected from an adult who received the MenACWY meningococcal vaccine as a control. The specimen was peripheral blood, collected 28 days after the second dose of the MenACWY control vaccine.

CDR3 amino acids: CASSLKTSGINEQFF. The CDR3 DNA reads TGCGCCAGCAGCCTTAAGACTAGCGGAATCAATGAGCAGTTCTTC. V is TRBV5-1 and J is TRBJ2-1; 9 nucleotides line up with TRBD2. Germline lookup yields CDR1 SGHRS and CDR2 YFSETQ. The ends lost 4 bases at V and 6 bases at J; junction bases unmatched: 8. The CDR3 has 15 amino acids. The full variable domain, its missing parts supplied by reference TRBV5-1 and TRBJ2-1, is KAGVTQTPRYLIKTRGQQVTLSCSPISGHRSVSWYQQTPGQGLQFLFEYFSETQRNKGNFPGRFSGRQFSNSRSEMNVSTLELGDSALYLCASSLKTSGINEQFFGPGTRLTVL.